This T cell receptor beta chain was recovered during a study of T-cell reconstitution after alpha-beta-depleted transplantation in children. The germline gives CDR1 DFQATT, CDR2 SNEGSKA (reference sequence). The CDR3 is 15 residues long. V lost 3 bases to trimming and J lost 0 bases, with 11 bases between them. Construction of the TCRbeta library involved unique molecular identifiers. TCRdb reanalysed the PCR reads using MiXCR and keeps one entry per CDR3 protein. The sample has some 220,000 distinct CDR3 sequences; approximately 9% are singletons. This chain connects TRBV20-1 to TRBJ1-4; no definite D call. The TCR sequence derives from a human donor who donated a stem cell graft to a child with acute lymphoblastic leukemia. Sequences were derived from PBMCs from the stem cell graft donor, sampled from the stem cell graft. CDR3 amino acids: CSASPIGTTNEKLFF. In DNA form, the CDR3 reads TGCAGTGCTAGCCCCATCGGGACAACTAATGAAAAACTGTTTTTT.